A single T cell receptor beta chain is shown here with its context. This entry comes from a study of blood T cell repertoires in COVID-19. Study information: COVID-19 samples from acute and convalescent phases originated in the United States, Italy and Spain.

TCRdb's table, derived via immunoSEQ multiplex PCR, lists solely in-frame clones and lacks some. The sample has 200,000 to 300,000 clones; around 86% are singletons. The CDR3 is 13 residues long. V shed 4 bases and J shed 5 bases, with 11 bases lying between them. Germline V gene data show CDR1 as MNHEY and CDR2 as SMNVEV (reference sequence). The chain couples TRBV27 to TRBJ2-5, with D unclear. The clonotype originates from a middle-aged woman with acute COVID-19. Sequenced input: PBMCs or T cells enriched from blood (not recorded which). CDR3 loop: CASSWLVGETQYF. CDR3 bases: TGTGCCAGCAGTTGGCTAGTCGGGGAGACCCAGTACTTC.